These T cell receptor beta chains were read from a single sample in a study of cytomegalovirus exposure and HLA in healthy donors. Using immunoSEQ multiplex PCR, the repertoire was profiled, and TCRdb retains in-frame clones only, with some absent. The sample comprises about 120,000 clones, about 80% of which are singletons, and about 4.5% rests with the top ten. The sequencing sample was made of PBMCs. These receptors originate from a man aged 25-40 years in good health and CMV-seropositive. Each CDR3 is given with its conserved first and last residue. Fields, in order: clone size, J gene, V gene, D gene, CDR3 DNA, CDR3 protein. D genes are given only for firm matches. Some rows have no size entry. The others give once, few or many, or a class for an expanded clone.

>NA|TRBJ1-2|TRBV6-5|TRBD1
TGTGCCAGCAGTACCGTTCCGGGACAGAGTCATGGCTACACCTTC
CASSTVPGQSHGYTF
>NA|TRBJ2-5|TRBV5-5|TRBD1
TGTGCCAGCAGCCTAACAGGGGAGGAGACCCAGTACTTC
CASSLTGEETQYF
>NA|TRBJ2-7|TRBV30|TRBD2
TGTGCCTGGACCCGCGGGGGGGTTCCCTACGAGCAGTACTTC
CAWTRGGVPYEQYF
>NA|TRBJ1-5|TRBV6-1|NA
TGTGCCAGCGGCGTAATTGGGGGGGCAAGTCAGCCCCAGCATTTT
CASGVIGGASQPQHF
>NA|TRBJ2-3|TRBV27|TRBD2
TGTGCCAGCAGCACCGCCTCGGGAGGCCCCGATACGCAGTATTTT
CASSTASGGPDTQYF
>NA|TRBJ2-7|TRBV7-9|NA
TGTTCCAGCAGCTTAGGAGTCTACGAGCAGTACTTC
CSSSLGVYEQYF
>NA|TRBJ1-1|TRBV27|NA
TGTGCCAGCAGTTTACAGGATTCGAACACTGAAGCTTTCTTT
CASSLQDSNTEAFF
>NA|TRBJ1-5|TRBV5-1|NA
TGCGCCAGCAGCTTAGACGGGGGGTCTCAGCCCCAGCATTTT
CASSLDGGSQPQHF
>NA|TRBJ2-5|TRBV18|TRBD2
TGTGCCAGCTCACCACCGGGGTCTAGCGGGAGAGAGACCCAGTACTTC
CASSPPGSSGRETQYF
>NA|TRBJ1-1|TRBV25-1|TRBD1
TGTGCCAGCAGTGAATCTTTCGAACAGGGGGCTCTCACTGAAGCTTTCTTT
CASSESFEQGALTEAFF
>NA|TRBJ2-2|TRBV28|TRBD2
TGTGCCAGCAGTTCCCTCGGCGGGGGGGGCACCGGGGAGCTGTTTTTT
CASSSLGGGGTGELFF
>NA|TRBJ1-1|TRBV6-6|NA
TGTGCCAGCAGCATGTGGGCGAACACTGAAGCTTTCTTT
CASSMWANTEAFF
>NA|TRBJ2-1|TRBV7-9|NA
TGTGCCAGCAGCTTACACGCAAGCCTGTACAATGAGCAGTTCTTC
CASSLHASLYNEQFF
>once|TRBJ2-7|TRBV9|NA
TGTGCCAGCAGCGTTACCGAGATTTATGGCTACGAGCAGTACTTC
CASSVTEIYGYEQYF
>NA|TRBJ2-7|TRBV13|NA
TGTGCCAGCAGTCACCGGGGGTCCTACGAGCAGTACTTC
CASSHRGSYEQYF
>NA|TRBJ1-1|TRBV18|TRBD1
TGTGCCAGCTCACCAGAGGTGGACAGGGCATTATCCGAAGCTTTCTTT
CASSPEVDRALSEAFF
>NA|TRBJ2-3|TRBV7-2|TRBD2
TGTGCCAGCGTTGCGGGACTAGCGACTAGGAATACGCAGTATTTT
CASVAGLATRNTQYF
>NA|TRBJ1-6|TRBV5-1|TRBD1
TGCGCCAGCAGCTTGGCGACAGGGATCCGTAATTCACCCCTCCACTTT
CASSLATGIRNSPLHF
>NA|TRBJ2-2|TRBV11-1|NA
TGTGCCAGCAGCTCCCGGGGCACCGGGGAGCTGTTTTTT
CASSSRGTGELFF
>NA|TRBJ2-1|TRBV27|TRBD2
TGTGCCAGCAGTCCTAGCGGGACCCGTAGTATTATGGAGCAGTTCTTC
CASSPSGTRSIMEQFF
>NA|TRBJ2-3|TRBV10-3|TRBD2
TGTGCCATCAGTGAGACACTAGCGGAAGATACGCAGTATTTT
CAISETLAEDTQYF
>NA|TRBJ2-1|TRBV5-1|TRBD2
TGCGCCAGCAGACTAGCGGGGGCGGACAATGAGCAGTTCTTC
CASRLAGADNEQFF
>once|TRBJ2-2|TRBV7-9|NA
TGTTCCAGCAGCTCGACAGTGGCCGGGGAGCTGTTTTTT
CSSSSTVAGELFF
>once|TRBJ1-4|TRBV6-5|NA
TGTGCCAGCAGTTTGCAGGGGCGACCTAATGAAAAACTGTTTTTT
CASSLQGRPNEKLFF
>NA|TRBJ1-5|TRBV28|NA
TGTGCCAGCAGTTTACTGGGTCTAACAGGCAATCAGCCCCAGCATTTT
CASSLLGLTGNQPQHF
>NA|TRBJ1-2|TRBV4-3|NA
TGCGCCAGCAGCTCCCATTCCCGGGGTAACTATGGCTACACCTTC
CASSSHSRGNYGYTF
>NA|TRBJ1-1|TRBV2|NA
TGTGCCAGCACCCAACGGTGGGGGGTGAACACTGAAGCTTTCTTT
CASTQRWGVNTEAFF
>NA|TRBJ2-4|TRBV12-1|NA
TGTGCCAGCAGCTTACGGACAGCCCTAAGCGGTGCCAAAAACATTCAGTACTTC
CASSLRTALSGAKNIQYF
>NA|TRBJ2-5|TRBV7-2|TRBD1
TGTGCCAGCAGCTTAGGACCCACCGGGACAGGGGGCTACCAAGAGACCCAGTACTTC
CASSLGPTGTGGYQETQYF
>NA|TRBJ2-2|TRBV6-6|TRBD1
TGTGCCAGCTCCGGGACAGGGCCGACCGGGGAGCTGTTTTTT
CASSGTGPTGELFF
>few|TRBJ2-4|TRBV1|NA
TGCACCAGCAGCCAAGAGAGGGGCAGAGTGAGGGGCGGGGAAGGAGCCAAAAACAGTCAGTACTTC
CTSSQERGRVRGGEGAKNSQYF
>NA|TRBJ2-7|TRBV30|TRBD1
TGTGCCTGGACCCGGGACAGCTTCTACGAGCAGTACTTC
CAWTRDSFYEQYF
>NA|TRBJ2-7|TRBV19|TRBD2
TGTGCCAGCACTGGGGTAGCGGGAGTCTCCGAGCAGTACTTC
CASTGVAGVSEQYF
>few|TRBJ2-7|TRBV7-9|NA
TGTTCCAGCAGCTTCGGTAGCTCTGGCGAGCAGTACTTC
CSSSFGSSGEQYF
>NA|TRBJ2-2|TRBV13|TRBD1
TGTGCCAGCAGCTCACAGGGGGCCGGGGAGCTGTTTTTT
CASSSQGAGELFF
>NA|TRBJ1-2|TRBV4-2|NA
TGTGCCAGCAGCCACCCCGGGAGGGGGATGAATGGCTACACCTTC
CASSHPGRGMNGYTF
>NA|TRBJ2-7|TRBV6-1|NA
TGTGCCAGCAGTGAACAGGGAATCTCCTACGAGCAGTACTTC
CASSEQGISYEQYF
>NA|TRBJ2-7|TRBV5-1|TRBD2
TGCGCCAGCAGCACCGGACTAGCGGGGTTCTACGAGCAGTACTTC
CASSTGLAGFYEQYF
>NA|TRBJ1-2|TRBV7-9|NA
TGTGCCAGCAGCTTAGTCATGGGGCCGCAATACTATGGCTACACCTTC
CASSLVMGPQYYGYTF
>NA|TRBJ1-4|TRBV5-5|NA
TGTGCCAGCAGCTTGGTACGGGGGGTGGATGAAAAACTGTTTTTT
CASSLVRGVDEKLFF
>few|TRBJ2-1|TRBV19|TRBD1
TGTGCCAGTAGTCTTATGTTCTCCGGACAGGGTATCGTAAATGAGCAGTTCTTC
CASSLMFSGQGIVNEQFF
>NA|TRBJ2-2|TRBV6-5|NA
TGTGCCAGCAGTTTGTTCAGGCCTAATTCCGGGGAGCTGTTTTTT
CASSLFRPNSGELFF
>NA|TRBJ2-7|TRBV7-2|TRBD1
TGTGCCAGCAGCCCTCGGACAGGGGCCCACGAGCAGTACTTC
CASSPRTGAHEQYF
>NA|TRBJ2-3|TRBV14|NA
TGTGCCAGCAGCCCAGGACTTAGCGGCACAGATACGCAGTATTTT
CASSPGLSGTDTQYF
>NA|TRBJ2-7|TRBV27|NA
TGTGCCAGCAGTTTATCCGGCTACGAGCAGTACTTC
CASSLSGYEQYF
>once|TRBJ2-5|TRBV10-2|TRBD2
TGCGCCAGCAGTCACGGACTAGCGGGTACTTCTCTCCGTGATCAAGAGACCCAGTACTTC
CASSHGLAGTSLRDQETQYF
>NA|TRBJ1-5|TRBV7-2|NA
TGTGCCAGCAGCCCCGGACTCCCAGGAGGTCAGCCCCAGCATTTT
CASSPGLPGGQPQHF
>once|TRBJ2-1|TRBV29-1|TRBD2
TGCAGCGCCGGGACTAGCGGGAGAGGTTACAATGAGCAGTTCTTC
CSAGTSGRGYNEQFF
>NA|TRBJ1-2|TRBV19|TRBD1
TGTGCCAGTAGTCACCGGGACAGGGTTTTCGGCTACACCTTC
CASSHRDRVFGYTF
>once|TRBJ2-7|TRBV7-2|TRBD1
TGTGCCAGCAGCTTATCGAGGCGAGGGGGCGTCTACGAGCAGTACTTC
CASSLSRRGGVYEQYF
>NA|TRBJ2-2|TRBV5-5|NA
TGTGCCAGCAGGCGGGTCTTAGCCAACACCGGGGAGTTGTTTTTT
CASRRVLANTGELFF